Listed here is a single TCR beta chain. This record belongs to a study of cytomegalovirus exposure and HLA in healthy donors. The PCR ran on 60 Vbeta and 13 Jbeta primers. In the authors' methods: The authors later counted 70 million to 85 million unique TCR beta chains, 9.5 million to 13 million of them shared. TCRdb's table, derived via immunoSEQ multiplex PCR, lists solely in-frame clones and lacks some. V, J and clone size are taken as reported in that table, and D and trimming were inferred from the DNA itself. This table has over 150,000 clones, roughly 75% appearing once. This CDR3 has 15 amino acids. In germline, CDR1 is MNHEY, CDR2 SMNVEV (reference sequence). V shed 4 bases, J shed 2 bases, and the junction held 5 bases outside the gene matches.

Sequencing input: PBMCs. The V call is TRBV27, the J call TRBJ2-7; TRBD2 aligns across 10 bases. The receptor was isolated from a woman aged 50 to 60 in good health and CMV-seropositive. CDR3 in DNA: TGTGCCAGCAGTTCTTGGACTAGCGGAACCTACGAGCAGTACTTC. Its protein is CASSSWTSGTYEQYF.